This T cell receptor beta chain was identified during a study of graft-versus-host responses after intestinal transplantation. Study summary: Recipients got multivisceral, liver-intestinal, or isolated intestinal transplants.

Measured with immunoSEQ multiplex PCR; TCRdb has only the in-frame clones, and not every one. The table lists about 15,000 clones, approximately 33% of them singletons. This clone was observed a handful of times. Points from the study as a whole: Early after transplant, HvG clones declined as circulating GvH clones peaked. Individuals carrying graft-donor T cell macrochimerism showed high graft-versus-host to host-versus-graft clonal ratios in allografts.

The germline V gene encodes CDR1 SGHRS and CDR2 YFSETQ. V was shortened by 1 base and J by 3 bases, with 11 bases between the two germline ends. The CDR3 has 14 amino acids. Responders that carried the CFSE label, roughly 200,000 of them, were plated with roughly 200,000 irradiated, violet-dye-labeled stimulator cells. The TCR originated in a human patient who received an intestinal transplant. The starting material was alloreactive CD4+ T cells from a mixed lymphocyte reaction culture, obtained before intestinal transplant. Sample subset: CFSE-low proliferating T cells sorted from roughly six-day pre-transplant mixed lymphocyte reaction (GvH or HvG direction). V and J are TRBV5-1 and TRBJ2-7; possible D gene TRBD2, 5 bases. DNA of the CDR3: TGCGCCAGCAGCTTGACTAGATCAGACTACGAGCAGTACTTC. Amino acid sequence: CASSLTRSDYEQYF.